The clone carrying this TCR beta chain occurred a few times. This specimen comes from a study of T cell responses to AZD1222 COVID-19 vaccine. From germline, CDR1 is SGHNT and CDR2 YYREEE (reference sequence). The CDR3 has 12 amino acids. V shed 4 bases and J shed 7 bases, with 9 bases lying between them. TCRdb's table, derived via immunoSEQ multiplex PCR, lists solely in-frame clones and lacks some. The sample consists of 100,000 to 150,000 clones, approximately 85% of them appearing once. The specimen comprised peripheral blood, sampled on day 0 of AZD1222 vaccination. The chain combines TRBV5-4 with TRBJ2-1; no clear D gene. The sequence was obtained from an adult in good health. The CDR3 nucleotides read TGTGCCAGCAGCACCGCCTGGAATGAGCAGTTCTTC. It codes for CASSTAWNEQFF.